The rows below give T cell receptor beta chains drawn from one sample of a study of blood T cells in healthy people across ages. TCRdb passed the 5' RACE reads through MiXCR, listing each CDR3 protein once. The table lists around 1,100,000 distinct CDR3 sequences, less than 45% of them singletons. The sequencing sample was made of blood. These receptors all stem from a man aged 18 to 29 in good health. Each CDR3 is given with its conserved first and last residue.

v_gene: TRBV12-3/TRBV12-4; CDR3aa: CASSLEVQPQHF
v_gene: TRBV29-1; CDR3aa: CSVGRGDYNEQYF
v_gene: TRBV14; CDR3aa: CASSPRQGGYGYTF
v_gene: TRBV5-1; CDR3aa: CASSPGTVSYNEQYF
v_gene: TRBV20-1; CDR3aa: CSARPRGVRNQPQHF
v_gene: TRBV7-6; CDR3aa: CASSLAPGGTYEQYF
v_gene: TRBV4-2; CDR3aa: CASSQTTRDYANTIYF
v_gene: TRBV12-5; CDR3aa: CASGSDGTGVYEQYF
v_gene: TRBV27; CDR3aa: CASSSSGAIGGYTF
v_gene: TRBV5-1; CDR3aa: CASRSARDRSQETQYF
v_gene: TRBV28; CDR3aa: CATRSWGLSTDTQYF
v_gene: TRBV9; CDR3aa: CASSTRSSCNEQFF
v_gene: TRBV7-9; CDR3aa: CASTPNGVEVGEKLFF
v_gene: TRBV5-1; CDR3aa: CASSSQGQKANEQFF
v_gene: TRBV20-1; CDR3aa: CSARDRTVDYNSPLHF
v_gene: TRBV7-2; CDR3aa: CASSRQGPYGYTF
v_gene: TRBV4-2; CDR3aa: CASSQETSANTGELFF
v_gene: TRBV20-1; CDR3aa: CSALGGASTDTQYF
v_gene: TRBV28; CDR3aa: CASRAGQLYQPQHF
v_gene: TRBV20-1; CDR3aa: CSATNFLNRGEDTEAFF
v_gene: TRBV12-3/TRBV12-4; CDR3aa: CASNTGRERPQHF
v_gene: TRBV15; CDR3aa: CATSRGKSVSTSTDTQYF
v_gene: TRBV11-2; CDR3aa: CASSWAGGNNSPLHF
v_gene: TRBV10-3; CDR3aa: CAIGPTPNTEAFF
v_gene: TRBV29-1; CDR3aa: CGVGHRGTITDTQYF
v_gene: TRBV6-1; CDR3aa: CASSEPGQGVKTQYF
v_gene: TRBV7-3; CDR3aa: CASSLTGSQRGRDTQYF
v_gene: TRBV7-9; CDR3aa: CANPALDPSSGANVLTF
v_gene: TRBV6-2/TRBV6-3; CDR3aa: CASRKGVTYNEQYF
v_gene: TRBV20-1; CDR3aa: CSARSLDTQYF
v_gene: TRBV27; CDR3aa: CASAGGSGATAEYF
v_gene: TRBV4-2; CDR3aa: CASSHHGQVGSYGYTF
v_gene: TRBV30; CDR3aa: CAWSVSVTAPLGNQPQHF
v_gene: TRBV4-1; CDR3aa: CASSQPGGTNEKLFF
v_gene: TRBV28; CDR3aa: CASTRTWPAPSYGYTF
v_gene: TRBV3-1; CDR3aa: CASSLRQGRSYNEQFF
v_gene: TRBV5-1; CDR3aa: CASSFQQGGETQYF
v_gene: TRBV6-1; CDR3aa: CASGRTGGMNTEAFF
v_gene: TRBV2; CDR3aa: CASSDRDIGYTF
v_gene: TRBV9; CDR3aa: CASSVGTGFYNEQYF
v_gene: TRBV29-1; CDR3aa: CSGGAGISYEQYF
v_gene: TRBV15; CDR3aa: CATSRVRGRPSNEKLFF
v_gene: TRBV5-5; CDR3aa: CASSPLQGKGGPQHF
v_gene: TRBV18; CDR3aa: CASSPQGALEAFF
v_gene: TRBV3-1; CDR3aa: CASSQESGYWENPYEQYF
v_gene: TRBV4-2; CDR3aa: CASSTDRSKEEQFF
v_gene: TRBV29-1; CDR3aa: CSAHGGGMGTEAFF
v_gene: TRBV15; CDR3aa: CATSSSPRGAPEAFF
v_gene: TRBV6-1; CDR3aa: CASSDGGAETQYF
v_gene: TRBV6-5; CDR3aa: CASSYSTQQSNEQFF
v_gene: TRBV20-1; CDR3aa: CSASVRWDADTQYF
v_gene: TRBV3-1; CDR3aa: CASSQATRSTDTQYF
v_gene: TRBV25-1; CDR3aa: CASGRQGPPYNEQFF
v_gene: TRBV12-3/TRBV12-4; CDR3aa: CASSSGGDLNEQFF
v_gene: TRBV3-1; CDR3aa: CASSQGIGTYEQFF
v_gene: TRBV12-3/TRBV12-4; CDR3aa: CASSFGGELSYNEQFF
v_gene: TRBV7-9; CDR3aa: CASSVEPGRRYTF
v_gene: TRBV7-3; CDR3aa: CASSYKDSFLYF
v_gene: TRBV20-1; CDR3aa: CSAGDWGNEKLFF
v_gene: TRBV6-5; CDR3aa: CASSYSQRGAGELFF